Listed below are T cell receptor beta chains from one sample, sequenced in a study of cytomegalovirus exposure and HLA in healthy donors. Data came from immunoSEQ multiplex PCR; TCRdb stores just in-frame clones and leaves some out. The table lists approximately 170,000 clones, around two thirds of them singletons. Sequencing used PBMCs. All receptors derive from a man aged 50-59 years in good health and CMV-seronegative. Both conserved end residues are part of each CDR3. Fields, in order: J gene, V gene, clone size, D gene, CDR3 protein, CDR3 DNA. The D gene is left open where the match is weak. For some rows the clone size is stated as once, few or many, or as a class when expanded; others skip it.

TRBJ2-2,TRBV5-1,-,-,CASSLGPRSGELFF,TGCGCCAGCAGCTTGGGTCCTAGGTCCGGGGAGCTGTTTTTT
TRBJ1-5,TRBV6-5,-,TRBD1,CASSGGQGWDQPQHF,TGTGCCAGCAGTGGGGGACAGGGATGGGACCAGCCCCAGCATTTT
TRBJ2-6,TRBV7-9,-,-,CASSFKGVGANVLTF,TGTGCCAGCAGTTTCAAAGGGGTCGGGGCCAACGTCCTGACTTTC
TRBJ1-4,TRBV5-1,-,TRBD1,CASSLGAGTGDEKLFF,TGCGCCAGCAGCTTGGGGGCTGGGACAGGGGATGAAAAACTGTTTTTT
TRBJ2-1,TRBV7-7,-,TRBD2,CASSLEAGPYNEQFF,TGTGCCAGCAGCTTAGAAGCGGGGCCCTACAATGAGCAGTTCTTC
TRBJ2-1,TRBV21-1,-,-,CASSKGGSSYNEQFF,TGTGCCAGCAGCAAAGGAGGTAGCTCCTACAATGAGCAGTTCTTC
TRBJ2-5,TRBV5-6,few,TRBD2,CASSSGTSQETQYF,TGTGCCAGCAGTTCCGGGACTAGCCAAGAGACCCAGTACTTC
TRBJ1-2,TRBV5-1,-,TRBD1,CASSLEQGLNYGYTF,TGCGCCAGCAGCTTGGAACAGGGGCTGAACTATGGCTACACCTTC
TRBJ2-5,TRBV6-6,-,-,CASSYSGGLGTQYF,TGTGCCAGCAGTTACTCGGGGGGATTGGGGACCCAGTACTTC
TRBJ2-1,TRBV19,-,TRBD1,CASSDRGRVSEQFF,TGTGCCAGTAGTGACAGGGGGCGCGTAAGTGAGCAGTTCTTC
TRBJ1-2,TRBV9,-,TRBD1,CASSVLRDRVGYTF,TGTGCCAGCAGCGTACTACGGGACAGGGTTGGCTACACCTTC
TRBJ2-2,TRBV6-5,-,TRBD2,CASSYSTGGPGELFF,TGTGCCAGCAGTTACTCGACGGGGGGGCCCGGGGAGCTGTTTTTT
TRBJ2-6,TRBV5-1,-,TRBD1,CASSLRGQGISGANVLTF,TGCGCCAGCAGCTTGAGAGGACAGGGGATCTCTGGGGCCAACGTCCTGACTTTC
TRBJ1-2,TRBV9,-,TRBD1,CASSVGTGWDGYTF,TGTGCCAGCAGCGTGGGGACAGGGTGGGATGGCTACACCTTC
TRBJ2-3,TRBV5-4,-,TRBD2,CASSTLGGAPDTQYF,TGTGCCAGCAGCACACTCGGGGGGGCCCCAGATACGCAGTATTTT
TRBJ2-2,TRBV4-3,-,TRBD1,CASSFGQGYTGELFF,TGCGCCAGCAGTTTCGGACAGGGCTACACCGGGGAGCTGTTTTTT
TRBJ1-4,TRBV19,-,TRBD1,CASDRGQGEFNEKLFF,TGTGCCAGTGATCGGGGACAGGGAGAGTTTAATGAAAAACTGTTTTTT
TRBJ2-1,TRBV2,-,TRBD1,CASGIDRGSYNEQFF,TGTGCCAGCGGGATCGACAGGGGGTCCTACAATGAGCAGTTCTTC
TRBJ2-1,TRBV27,few,-,CASSLSGGGDEQFF,TGTGCCAGCAGTTTATCAGGAGGGGGGGATGAGCAGTTCTTC
TRBJ1-1,TRBV5-8,-,TRBD1,CASSGGQGGTTEAFF,TGTGCCAGCAGCGGCGGACAGGGGGGAACCACTGAAGCTTTCTTT
TRBJ2-7,TRBV5-1,-,-,CASTNSYEQYF,TGCGCCAGCACAAACTCTTACGAGCAGTACTTC
TRBJ1-1,TRBV5-6,-,-,CASSVGTTKMNTEAFF,TGTGCCAGCAGCGTAGGGACAACCAAAATGAACACTGAAGCTTTCTTT